The present entry profiles one TCR beta chain with its context. The antigen is unknown. This CDR3 spans 14 amino acids. Trimming stripped 5 bases from V and 0 bases from J, with 11 bases between. The sample belongs to a study of CD8 T cells in ankylosing spondylitis. The study's findings and limits: There was reportedly significant enrichment of clones that were disease-linked in matched ankylosing spondylitis synovial fluid. Within peripheral blood, clones linked to disease were CD8+ and relatively rare. Ankylosing spondylitis blood seemed to carry a telltale TCR beta motif made of several highly homologous variants.

TCRdb fed the 5' RACE reads into MiXCR, producing one record per CDR3 protein. The sample has 250,000 to 300,000 distinct CDR3 sequences; more than 15% are singletons. The chain couples TRBV12-3 or TRBV12-4 to TRBJ2-7, with a tentative D call TRBD2 (5 bases). This sequence was found in a male donor with ankylosing spondylitis or in good health (not recorded which). The specimen was blood, either unsorted or a sorted T cell fraction (not recorded which). CDR3 sequence: CASSPGSSSYEQYF. The CDR3 nucleotides read TGTGCCAGCAGTCCGGGGTCGAGCTCCTACGAGCAGTACTTC.